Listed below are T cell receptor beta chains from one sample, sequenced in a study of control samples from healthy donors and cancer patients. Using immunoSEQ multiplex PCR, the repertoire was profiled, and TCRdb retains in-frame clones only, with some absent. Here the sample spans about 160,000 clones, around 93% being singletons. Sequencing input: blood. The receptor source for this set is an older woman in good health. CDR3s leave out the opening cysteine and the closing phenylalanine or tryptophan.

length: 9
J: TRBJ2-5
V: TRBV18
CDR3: ASSSQETQY

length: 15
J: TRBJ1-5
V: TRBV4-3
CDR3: ASSQDSFRPGNQPQH

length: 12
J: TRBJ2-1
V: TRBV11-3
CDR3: ASSYRGPYNEQF

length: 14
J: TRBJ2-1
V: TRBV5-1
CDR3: ASSLFMRANFNEQF

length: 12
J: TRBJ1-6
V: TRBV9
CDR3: ASSPGQGNSPLH

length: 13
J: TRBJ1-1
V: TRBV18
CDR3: ASSAQKGANTEAF

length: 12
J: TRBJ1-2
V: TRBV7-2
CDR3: ASSGYRVRYGYT

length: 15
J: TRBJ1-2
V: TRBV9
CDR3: ASSAGTGRSSADGYT

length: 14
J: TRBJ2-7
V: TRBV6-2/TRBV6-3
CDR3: ASSYRMDRSSYEQY

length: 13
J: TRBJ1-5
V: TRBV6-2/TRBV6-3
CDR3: ASIPGGGSNQPQH

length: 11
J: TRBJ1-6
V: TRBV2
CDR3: ASRDRAGSPLH

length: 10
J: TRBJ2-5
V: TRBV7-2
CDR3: ASSPPRETQY

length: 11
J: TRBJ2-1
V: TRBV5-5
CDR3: ASIRDSHNEQF